The entry below describes one T cell receptor beta chain. Those patients who had chemo-refractory metastatic non-small-cell lung cancer were given focal radiation along with CTLA-4 blockade through ipilimumab. The CDR3 contains 15 residues. From germline, CDR1 is MNHNS and CDR2 SASEGT. V shed 0 bases and J shed 2 bases, with 10 bases lying between them. TCRdb's table, derived via immunoSEQ multiplex PCR, lists solely in-frame clones and lacks some. The data show over 80,000 clones, about four fifths seen once. The data were taken from a study of radiotherapy plus CTLA-4 blockade in lung cancer. Study-level background: Disease control reached approximately 31%, with objective responses in 15% to 20%.

The gene calls are TRBV6-1 and TRBJ2-5, with D perhaps matching TRBD1 (6 bases). The sequences come from peripheral blood, collected from a patient treated with radiotherapy plus ipilimumab. This sequence originates from a human donor with non-small cell lung cancer who had stable disease on radiotherapy plus ipilimumab. The chain's CDR3 is CASSEAGDIQETQYF. DNA for the CDR3: TGTGCCAGCAGTGAAGCGGGGGACATTCAAGAGACCCAGTACTTC.